The T cell receptor beta chain described here comes from a study of T-cell reconstitution after alpha-beta-depleted transplantation in children. Study conclusions and caveats: The main origin of T-cell counts and diversity one year after transplant was newly produced T cells. Several hundred graft clones that had expanded were reportedly the source of alpha-beta T cells about two months after transplant. Recipient T cells and thymic progenitors that survived gave rise to the high TCRbeta diversity observed at day 60 in some patients.

Unique molecular identifiers were incorporated during preparation of the TCRbeta library. Each CDR3 protein gets one entry after TCRdb re-called the PCR reads with MiXCR. The sample records about 980,000 distinct CDR3 sequences, about 31% being singletons. The V gene's germline CDR1 is SGHTA and CDR2 FQGNSA. The length of the CDR3 is 16 residues. With 2 bases removed from V and 4 bases from J, the gap between germline ends came to 12 bases. This clonotype was observed a handful of times. Its matching antigen is unknown. This receptor was taken from a boy younger than two who had a stem cell transplant for SCID, so the T cells may come from the graft donor. Sequencing used PBMCs, mostly from graft donor cells, obtained 360 days after TCRalphabeta/CD19-depleted stem cell transplant. J is TRBJ2-6 and V is TRBV7-2; D assignment may be TRBD1 or TRBD2 (6 bases each). As DNA, the CDR3 is TGTGCCAGCAGCTTAAAGGGGGGCGCGGGGGCCAACGTCCTGACTTTC. It specifies CASSLKGGAGANVLTF.